The clone carrying this TCR beta chain was seen just once. The CDR3 consists of 13 residues. J was trimmed by 2 bases and V by 5 bases; bases with no gene match: 2. Germline assignment: CDR1 SGHAT and CDR2 FQNNGV. This specimen comes from a study of blood T cell repertoires in COVID-19. Looking at the study overall: Samples taken during acute and convalescent COVID-19 were collected in the United States, Italy and Spain.

In the authors' methods: How many nucleated cells were present was estimated from reference gene primer amplification. TCRdb's table, derived via immunoSEQ multiplex PCR, lists solely in-frame clones and lacks some. V and J calls and clone size are given by that table; D and trimming were obtained from the DNA. The sample shows around 380,000 clones, 70% to 90% of them seen only once. Clinical histories supplied by participants themselves formed the basis of cohort assignment. Cohort 3 donors were reported recovered after two negative PCRs, clearance, or symptom resolution. This clonotype was sampled from a man aged 25-40 years who had recovered from COVID-19. The sequenced material came from PBMCs or T cells enriched from blood (not recorded which). The chain has TRBV11-2 and TRBJ1-2, with 7 positions matching TRBD1. CDR3 nucleotide sequence: TGTGCCAGCAGCGCGACAGGGAACTATGGCTACACCTTC. Translating gives CASSATGNYGYTF.